The 5 T cell receptor beta chains given below trace back to one sample, sequenced in a study of OX40 agonist ivuxolimab in advanced cancers. Libraries were prepared by immunoSEQ multiplex PCR; TCRdb keeps only in-frame clonotypes and omits some of them. The table lists 66,000 or so clones, 87% of them singletons. The sequencing here drew on CD4+ or CD8+ T cells sorted from blood, taken in a trial of the OX40 agonist ivuxolimab. The receptors originated from an adult with an advanced solid tumor such as melanoma, head and neck, liver or kidney cancer.

V is TRBV6-1 and J is TRBJ2-7; 7 positions match TRBD1. The trim removed 8 bases at V and 7 bases at J, leaving 8 bases unmatched. In germline, CDR1 is MNHNS, CDR2 SASEGT. The CDR3 covers 12 residues. The CDR3 DNA reads as TGTGCCAGCTTCGACAGGGTGGGGGAGCAGTACTTC. It translates to CASFDRVGEQYF.

The chain has TRBV6-4 and TRBJ2-3; 7 nucleotides line up with TRBD1. The CDR3 covers 14 residues. The germline CDR1 and CDR2 sequences are MRHNA and SNTAGT. Germline trimming cut 2 bases from V and 4 bases from J; bases unmatched to any gene: 3. In nucleotides, the CDR3 is TGTGCCAGCAGTGACAGGGGGCTCGCAGATACGCAGTATTTT. It specifies CASSDRGLADTQYF.

V gene TRBV5-8 combines with J gene TRBJ1-4; TRBD1 agrees at 7 bases. The CDR3 length is 15 residues. Germline V gene lookup returns CDR1 SGHTS and CDR2 YDEGEE. V lost 4 bases to trimming and J lost 8 bases; unmatched junction nucleotides: 11. In DNA, the CDR3 is TGTGCCAGCAGCCCTGGAGTACAGGGGCGGGAAAAACTGTTTTTT. Residues: CASSPGVQGREKLFF.

This chain uses TRBV14 with TRBJ1-4; 10 bases match TRBD1. Germline-derived CDR1 and CDR2 are SGHDN and FVKESK. V was pared by 4 bases and J by 15 bases, with 11 bases of the junction left unmatched. There are 14 residues in the CDR3. The CDR3 loop is CASSRDRGSGGVFF. CDR3 nucleotides: TGTGCCAGCAGCCGGGACAGGGGCTCCGGTGGGGTGTTTTTT.

The chain employs TRBV19 and TRBJ1-1; maybe TRBD1 (6 bases). Germline CDR1 and CDR2: LNHDA and SQIVND (reference sequence). Trimming pared 6 bases from V and 2 bases from J, leaving 13 bases between. The CDR3 has 14 amino acids. The CDR3 bases are TGTGCCAGTAGAAACAGGGCCTCTAACACTGAAGCTTTCTTT. Translation gives CASRNRASNTEAFF.